These 31 T cell receptor beta chains share one sample of origin, sequenced in a study of T cells in Graves' hyperthyroidism and ophthalmopathy. TCR beta CDR3 regions were amplified from RNA. Primed by the HTBI set, a first-round RT-PCR was run on the TCR CDR3. Each CDR3 protein gets one entry after TCRdb re-called the multiplex PCR reads with MiXCR. The table shows fewer than 25,000 distinct CDR3 sequences, with around 47% occurring only once. The sample was blood. The origin of the receptors is a woman in her 40s with Graves' hyperthyroidism that later progressed to Graves' ophthalmopathy.

The V call is TRBV15, the J call TRBJ1-2; 9 bases map to TRBD1. CDR1 and CDR2 from the germline V gene are LNHNV and YYDKDF (reference sequence). The CDR3 runs to 17 residues. V lost 2 bases to trimming and J lost 6 bases; unmatched junction nucleotides: 13. The CDR3, as DNA: TGTGCCACCAGCAGACTACCGGGACAGGGATATTTTGATGGCTACACCTTC. Its protein is CATSRLPGQGYFDGYTF.

This clonotype appeared many times. The chain has TRBV28 and TRBJ2-7, with 9 bases identical to TRBD1. The CDR3 has 15 residues. Germline V gives CDR1 MDHEN, CDR2 SYDVKM. The ends lost 5 bases at V and 3 bases at J; junction bases unmatched: 8. DNA of the CDR3: TGTGCCAGCAGTGCAGCCGGGACAGGGAGCTACGAGCAGTACTTC. Its protein product is CASSAAGTGSYEQYF.

By frequency in the sample, this clonotype is medium-sized. This chain uses TRBV5-4 with TRBJ2-3; D is perhaps TRBD2 (5 bases). This CDR3 contains 14 residues. Per germline, CDR1 SGHNT and CDR2 YYREEE (reference sequence). The V and J ends lost 4 bases and 4 bases respectively, with 13 bases between them. CDR3 loop: CASSSEGLADTQYF. The DNA for the CDR3 is TGTGCCAGCAGCAGCGAGGGCCTCGCAGATACGCAGTATTTT.

By sample share, this clonotype is medium-sized. The chain couples TRBV2 to TRBJ2-7; no reliable D call. Germline assignment: CDR1 SNHLY and CDR2 FYNNEI. The CDR3 contains 12 residues. V was trimmed by 3 bases and J by 3 bases, leaving 6 bases between them. CDR3 bases: TGTGCCAGCAGTGAGGTAAACTACGAGCAGTACTTC. It translates to CASSEVNYEQYF.

The V call is TRBV5-5, the J call TRBJ2-1, with 14 bases aligning to TRBD2. The CDR3 contains 18 residues. Trimming removed 4 bases from V and 4 bases from J; junction bases left unmatched: 10. The germline CDR1 and CDR2 sequences are SGHKS and YYEKEE (reference sequence). The DNA for the CDR3 is TGTGCCAGCAGCCCCCGGACTAGCGGGAGGACCTATTACAATGAGCAGTTCTTC. The encoded protein is CASSPRTSGRTYYNEQFF. The full variable domain, its missing parts supplied by reference TRBV5-5 and TRBJ2-1, is DAGVTQSPTHLIKTRGQQVTLRCSPISGHKSVSWYQQVLGQGPQFIFQYYEKEERGRGNFPDRFSARQFPNYSSELNVNALLLGDSALYLCASSPRTSGRTYYNEQFFGPGTRLTVL.

The chain joins TRBV19 to TRBJ1-1, with a tentative D call TRBD1 (6 bases). CDR3 length: 15 residues. V lost 5 bases and J lost 0, with 13 bases in between. The germline V gene encodes CDR1 LNHDA and CDR2 SQIVND (reference sequence). CDR3 coding DNA: TGTGCCAGTAGTGAAAACACAGGGCTGAACACTGAAGCTTTCTTT. The encoded protein is CASSENTGLNTEAFF.

The table lists this clonotype with a few counts. The chain combines TRBV10-2 with TRBJ2-1; D unclear. V lost 7 bases, J lost 1 base, and 8 bases lay in between. CDR3 length: 13 residues. Germline loops: CDR1 WSHSY, CDR2 SAAADI. CDR3 DNA sequence: TGCGCCAGCAAACGGGCTTCCTACAATGAGCAGTTCTTC. This encodes CASKRASYNEQFF.

V gene TRBV30 combines with J gene TRBJ1-4; 7 nucleotides match TRBD1. V was pared by 0 bases and J by 5 bases, with 3 bases of the junction left unmatched. Germline loops: CDR1 GTSNPN, CDR2 SVGIG (reference sequence). This CDR3 region has 14 residues. The CDR3 DNA is TGTGCCTGGAGTGTTCAGGGGGGAAATGAAAAACTGTTTTTT. This translates into CAWSVQGGNEKLFF.

This CDR3 reads CSARDVATSGNNEQFF. The CDR3 DNA follows: TGCAGTGCTAGAGATGTAGCGACTAGCGGAAACAATGAGCAGTTCTTC. V and J are TRBV20-1 and TRBJ2-1; 9 bases line up with TRBD2. This CDR3 region has 16 residues. The V gene end was trimmed by 0 bases and the J gene end by 5 bases; junction bases not matched to a gene: 8. Per germline, CDR1 DFQATT and CDR2 SNEGSKA (reference sequence).

This clonotype was counted between two and nine times. V gene TRBV10-1 combines with J gene TRBJ2-5; 8 positions agree with TRBD1. V was pared by 0 bases and J by 5 bases, with 5 bases of the junction left unmatched. This CDR3 has 15 amino acids. Germline V CDR1 and CDR2: WNHNN, SYGVQD (reference sequence). CDR3 nucleotide sequence: TGCGCCAGCAGTGAGTCGAGGACAGGGTGGGAGACCCAGTACTTC. Its protein product is CASSESRTGWETQYF.

By share of the sample, this clonotype is medium-sized. The chain joins TRBV19 to TRBJ2-6; no clear D gene. The ends were cut back, 5 bases at V and 3 bases at J, with 8 bases in the middle. The CDR3 loop spans 14 amino acids. The germline V gene has CDR1 LNHDA and CDR2 SQIVND (reference sequence). The DNA of the CDR3 is TGTGCCAGTAGTGCCCCCGATGGGGCCAACGTCCTGACTTTC. Translation gives CASSAPDGANVLTF.

About this clonotype: Just one base apart from a much larger clone, this may be a read error. The chain is built from TRBV28 and TRBJ2-3; D possibly corresponds to TRBD1 (6 bases). This CDR3 comprises 15 residues. In germline, CDR1 is MDHEN, CDR2 SYDVKM. V lost 6 bases to trimming and J lost 4 bases, with 17 bases between them. The CDR3 sequence is CASSGTKKVADTQYF. As DNA, the CDR3 is TGTGCCAGCAGCGGGACAAAGAAAGTCGCAGATACGCAGTATTTT.

CDR3 in DNA: TGTGCCAGCAGCCCGGGACTTTCTCACAGCGGGCAGCCCCAGCATTTT. This codes for CASSPGLSHSGQPQHF. This chain joins TRBV6-5 and TRBJ1-5, with TRBD1 as a possible D gene (5 bases). The V end was cut by 6 bases, the J end by 7 bases, with 22 bases between. CDR3 length: 16 amino acids. Germline CDR1 and CDR2: MNHEY and SVGAGI.

This chain connects TRBV5-1 to TRBJ1-2, with TRBD1 as a possible D gene (5 bases). Germline CDR1 SGHRS, CDR2 YFSETQ. The CDR3 runs 15 residues. Trimming took 4 bases from V and 4 from J, leaving 17 bases between them. Here the CDR3 reads CASSPSGTDTYGYTF. As DNA, the CDR3 is TGCGCCAGCAGCCCGTCCGGGACTGACACCTATGGCTACACCTTC.

The gene calls are TRBV25-1 and TRBJ2-1; 7 bases match TRBD2. This CDR3 region has 15 residues. CDR1 and CDR2 from the germline V gene are MGHDK and SYGVNS. J lost 0 bases, V lost 7 bases, and 6 bases had no gene match. The CDR3 sequence: CASKPAGVSYNEQFF. CDR3 sequence (DNA): TGTGCCAGCAAACCGGCGGGGGTCTCCTACAATGAGCAGTTCTTC.

The genes are TRBV24-1 and TRBJ2-3, with 10 bases fitting TRBD1. Trimming at V came to 5 bases and at J to 0 bases, leaving 4 bases not matched to a gene. The CDR3 loop spans 16 amino acids. CDR1 and CDR2 from the germline V gene are KGHDR and SFDVKD. CDR3 residues: CATSGGTGDSTDTQYF. Written as DNA, the CDR3 is TGTGCCACCAGTGGCGGGACAGGGGATAGCACAGATACGCAGTATTTT.

V usage is TRBV7-2 and J usage is TRBJ2-7; D may be TRBD1 or TRBD2 (7 bases each). There are 13 residues in the CDR3. CDR1 and CDR2 from the germline V gene are SGHTA and FQGNSA. V lost 3 bases and J 5 bases, leaving 11 bases between the germline ends. The CDR3: CASSLQGGDEQYF. The CDR3 coding sequence is TGTGCCAGCAGCTTGCAGGGGGGGGACGAGCAGTACTTC.

This clonotype was recorded a few times. The J gene is TRBJ1-2, the V gene TRBV2, with D uncertain. The CDR3 consists of 14 residues. CDR1 and CDR2 from the germline V gene are SNHLY and FYNNEI. V was clipped by 7 bases and J by 4 bases, with 16 bases between them. Here the CDR3 reads CASKELDSTYGYTF. In nucleotides, the CDR3 is TGTGCCAGCAAAGAACTCGACTCCACCTATGGCTACACCTTC.

This clonotype was picked up a small number of times. The J gene is TRBJ1-3, the V gene TRBV9; 9 positions agree with TRBD1. The J segment lost 2 bases and the V segment lost 0 bases, leaving 3 bases of the junction unmatched. This CDR3 has 16 amino acids. The germline V gene has CDR1 SGDLS and CDR2 YYNGEE. The CDR3 sequence: CASSVVGTGPGNTIYF. The CDR3 nucleotides read TGTGCCAGCAGCGTAGTAGGGACAGGGCCTGGAAACACCATATATTTT. The entire variable domain, with the rest obtained from reference TRBV9 and TRBJ1-3, is as follows: DSGVTQTPKHLITATGQRVTLRCSPRSGDLSVYWYQQSLDQGLQFLIQYYNGEERAKGNILERFSAQQFPDLHSELNLSSLELGDSALYFCASSVVGTGPGNTIYFGEGSWLTVV.

This chain connects TRBV9 to TRBJ1-6, with D unresolved. The V and J ends lost 0 bases and 10 bases respectively, with 11 bases between them. Germline CDR1 is SGDLS and CDR2 is YYNGEE. The CDR3 contains 14 residues. The CDR3 DNA reads TGTGCCAGCAGCGTAGTAGGGTTTGGCTCACCCCTCCACTTT. As protein: CASSVVGFGSPLHF.

The chain carries TRBV11-2 and TRBJ1-5, with D uncertain. The CDR3 is made up of 16 amino acids. V shed 0 bases and J shed 6 bases, with 15 bases lying between them. Looked up from germline, CDR1 is SGHAT and CDR2 is FQNNGV. This CDR3 is CASSLEREWRRQPQHF. The CDR3 DNA sequence: TGTGCCAGCAGCTTAGAACGGGAATGGCGTCGTCAGCCCCAGCATTTT.

The chain has TRBV20-1 and TRBJ2-2; 7 bases are a match to TRBD2. The V gene's germline CDR1 is DFQATT and CDR2 SNEGSKA (reference sequence). Unmatched junction bases numbered 3, after V lost 1 base and J lost 4 bases. There are 14 residues in the CDR3. The CDR3 loop is CSARGEGSTGELFF. The CDR3 DNA reads as TGCAGTGCTAGAGGGGAGGGAAGCACCGGGGAGCTGTTTTTT.

This chain joins TRBV2 and TRBJ1-1; possibly TRBD1 for D (5 bases). The CDR3 length is 11 residues. The germline V gene has CDR1 SNHLY and CDR2 FYNNEI. Trimming cost V 3 bases and J 8 bases, with 7 bases left between them. CDR3 sequence: CASSEWTEAFF. The CDR3 DNA follows: TGTGCCAGCAGTGAGTGGACAGAAGCTTTCTTT.

The chain combines TRBV2 with TRBJ2-7; TRBD2 agrees at 8 bases. Germline-derived CDR1 and CDR2 are SNHLY and FYNNEI. With 5 bases clipped from V and 3 bases from J, the junction kept 6 bases outside the gene matches. The CDR3 runs 14 residues. CDR3 nucleotides: TGTGCCAGCAGTCCAACAACTAGCGGCTACGAGCAGTACTTC. Protein: CASSPTTSGYEQYF.

The sample holds a few counts of this clonotype. The chain employs TRBV2 and TRBJ1-1, with D perhaps TRBD1 (5 bases). V was shortened by 7 bases and J by 0 bases, with 12 bases between the two germline ends. The germline V gene has CDR1 SNHLY and CDR2 FYNNEI. The CDR3 length is 14 residues. CDR3 DNA sequence: TGTGCCAGCATTATCGGGACGGTGAACACTGAAGCTTTCTTT. It is translated as CASIIGTVNTEAFF. Supplemented by reference TRBV2 and TRBJ1-1, the full variable domain reads EPEVTQTPSHQVTQMGQEVILRCVPISNHLYFYWYRQILGQKVEFLVSFYNNEISEKSEIFDDQFSVERPDGSNFTLKIRSTKLEDSAMYFCASIIGTVNTEAFFGQGTRLTVV.

Concerning this clonotype: The missing conserved phenylalanine or tryptophan at the end of this CDR3 makes a read error likely. The chain links TRBV14 to TRBJ2-7; TRBD2 might be the D (6 bases). The CDR3 runs to 13 residues. Germline V gene sequence: CDR1 SGHDN, CDR2 FVKESK. CDR3 nucleotide sequence: TGTGCCGGCAGCCCAAGGAGGGACTGCGAGCAGTACTAC. This sequence encodes CAGSPRRDCEQYY.

This clonotype was counted between two and nine times. The J gene is TRBJ2-1, the V gene TRBV7-3; D gene unclear. Deletions cut 8 bases from V and 7 bases from J, with 12 bases between. The CDR3 is made up of 12 amino acids. Germline CDR1 is SGHTA and CDR2 is FQGTGA. CDR3 DNA sequence: TGTGCCAGCTCGGAAGGAGAAAATGAGCAGTTCTTC. This codes for CASSEGENEQFF.

This clonotype was observed many times. The chain links TRBV30 to TRBJ2-7; weak D call: TRBD2 (5 bases). This CDR3 comprises 13 residues. The germline V gene has CDR1 GTSNPN and CDR2 SVGIG (reference sequence). V was shortened by 0 bases and J by 6 bases, with 12 bases between the two germline ends. The CDR3 protein is CAWSVRSGSEQYF. The DNA of the CDR3 is TGTGCCTGGAGTGTACGATCGGGGTCCGAGCAGTACTTC. The complete variable domain, with remaining parts taken from reference TRBV30 and TRBJ2-7, reads SQTIHQWPATLVQPVGSPLSLECTVEGTSNPNLYWYRQAAGRGLQLLFYSVGIGQISSEVPQNLSASRPQDRQFILSSKKLLLSDSGFYLCAWSVRSGSEQYFGPGTRLTVT.

V is TRBV20-1 and J is TRBJ1-3; no firm D call. Trimming left V 0 bases short and J 9 bases short, with 12 bases between. CDR1 and CDR2 from the germline V gene are DFQATT and SNEGSKA (reference sequence). The CDR3 has 13 residues. The CDR3 reads CSAREGTVSTIYF. In DNA form, the CDR3 reads TGCAGTGCTAGAGAGGGCACAGTAAGCACCATATATTTT.

The rearrangement links TRBV20-1 to TRBJ2-3; 9 positions match TRBD2. Germline V lookup: CDR1 DFQATT, CDR2 SNEGSKA (reference sequence). V was clipped by 6 bases and J by 11 bases; unmatched bases: 12. The CDR3 is 13 amino acids. CDR3 sequence (DNA): TGCAGTGCGTGGCGGGGGGGTGATGATGAGCAGTATTTT. Translated: CSAWRGGDDEQYF.

The chain joins TRBV5-1 to TRBJ2-3; D not resolved. The V and J ends lost 2 bases and 3 bases respectively, with 7 bases between them. Per germline, CDR1 SGHRS and CDR2 YFSETQ. CDR3 length: 13 residues. CDR3: CASSFQRTDTQYF. DNA for the CDR3: TGCGCCAGCAGCTTTCAACGGACAGATACGCAGTATTTT. The full variable domain, in which reference TRBV5-1 and TRBJ2-3 provide the parts outside the CDR3, is KAGVTQTPRYLIKTRGQQVTLSCSPISGHRSVSWYQQTPGQGLQFLFEYFSETQRNKGNFPGRFSGRQFSNSRSEMNVSTLELGDSALYLCASSFQRTDTQYFGPGTRLTVL.